These 24 T cell receptor beta chains share one sample of origin, sequenced in a study of blood T cell repertoires in COVID-19 (dated by TCRdb to the early 2020s). Library construction relied on the immunoSEQ multiplex PCR assay. TCRdb mirrors the immuneACCESS table, restricted to in-frame sequences. Some clones are absent from its copies; in checked studies, under half trace to an unresolved V gene, and the reason for the others is unknown. The table for this sample lists roughly 70,000 clones; 75% to 90% of them were counted only once. The ten largest make up 4.5% to 5% of the sample. The sequencing sample was made of peripheral blood. The receptors stem from a woman between 45 and 60 years old with active COVID-19.

This chain connects TRBV9 to TRBJ2-3; 7 bases fit TRBD2. Germline-derived CDR1 and CDR2 are SGDLS and YYNGEE. The CDR3 contains 16 residues. V gave up 0 bases and J gave up 0 bases; unmatched junction bases: 4. CDR3 sequence reads: CASSVGTSESTDTQYF. Written as DNA, the CDR3 is TGTGCCAGCAGCGTAGGAACTAGCGAGAGCACAGATACGCAGTATTTT.

The chain uses TRBV2 and TRBJ2-6, with 10 bases that match TRBD1. Germline V lookup: CDR1 SNHLY, CDR2 FYNNEI. This CDR3 has 18 amino acids. Unmatched junction bases numbered 9, after V lost 5 bases and J lost 2 bases. The CDR3 DNA follows: TGTGCCAGCAGTACCGGGACAGGGGTTTTCGCTGGGGCCAACGTCCTGACTTTC. As protein: CASSTGTGVFAGANVLTF.

The sample holds one count of this clone. This sequence joins TRBV5-6 and TRBJ1-6; TRBD1 matches at 9 bases. V was clipped by 1 base and J by 9 bases; unmatched bases: 5. The CDR3 spans 15 residues. The germline CDR1 and CDR2 sequences are SGHDT and YYEEEE. The CDR3 here is CASSLRGQGLSPLHF. CDR3 coding DNA: TGTGCCAGCAGCTTGAGGGGACAGGGCCTTTCACCCCTCCACTTT.

A single count supports this clone. Other DNA sequences from this sample encode an identical CDR3 as well. The J gene is TRBJ2-7, the V gene TRBV2; the match to TRBD2 covers 13 bases. V trimming: 7 bases; J trimming: 6 bases; junction bases outside the gene matches: 15. The CDR3 length is 17 residues. Per the germline V gene, CDR1 is SNHLY and CDR2 is FYNNEI. This CDR3 reads CASILRTSGSIKGEQYF. CDR3 in DNA: TGTGCCAGCATATTGAGGACTAGCGGGAGTATTAAGGGCGAGCAGTACTTC.

In DNA form, the CDR3 reads TGTGCCAGCGCAAACAGGGATACGCAGTATTTT. Translation gives CASANRDTQYF. This chain joins TRBV19 and TRBJ2-3; possible D gene TRBD1, 5 bases. Germline V CDR1 and CDR2: LNHDA, SQIVND (reference sequence). The CDR3 runs 11 residues. V was clipped by 9 bases and J by 6 bases, with 10 bases between them.

This chain joins TRBV2 and TRBJ2-1, with D possibly TRBD2 on 6 matching bases. The germline V gene has CDR1 SNHLY and CDR2 FYNNEI. The CDR3 contains 15 residues. Trimming pared 5 bases from V and 4 bases from J, leaving 15 bases between. CDR3 in amino acids: CASSLGLGEYNEQFF. Here the CDR3 DNA reads TGTGCCAGCAGTCTGGGACTGGGGGAATACAATGAGCAGTTCTTC.

The chain uses TRBV18 and TRBJ1-2; the match to TRBD1 covers 8 bases. This CDR3 has 16 residues. V shed 5 bases and J 4 bases; nucleotides not matched to a gene: 12. CDR1 and CDR2 (germline): KGHSH, LQKENI. For the CDR3, the DNA is TGTGCCAGCTCATCTATGGACAGGGCGGGGTTCTATGGCTACACCTTC. Its translation: CASSSMDRAGFYGYTF. The whole variable domain, filled in from reference TRBV18 and TRBJ1-2, reads NAGVMQNPRHLVRRRGQEARLRCSPMKGHSHVYWYRQLPEEGLKFMVYLQKENIIDESGMPKERFSAEFPKEGPSILRIQQVVRGDSAAYFCASSSMDRAGFYGYTFGSGTRLTVV.

J is TRBJ2-7 and V is TRBV2, with TRBD1 identical over 11 bases. Germline-derived CDR1 and CDR2 are SNHLY and FYNNEI. CDR3 size: 18 residues. Losses at the gene ends were 4 bases for V and 0 bases for J; bases not matched to a gene: 11. The DNA for the CDR3 is TGTGCCAGCAGTGTCAATCGGGACAGGGGGTCAAGCTCCTACGAGCAGTACTTC. Its protein product is CASSVNRDRGSSSYEQYF.

The genes are TRBV5-1 and TRBJ1-2; D ambiguous. Germline V lookup: CDR1 SGHRS, CDR2 YFSETQ. The CDR3 length is 13 residues. The germline V and J ends were trimmed by 4 bases and 2 bases, with 9 bases remaining between them. In DNA form, the CDR3 reads TGCGCCAGCAGCCTGGACCGGAACTATGGCTACACCTTC. Residues: CASSLDRNYGYTF.

V gene TRBV25-1 combines with J gene TRBJ1-2; D may be TRBD1 (5 bases). CDR3 length: 14 residues. Trimming took off 4 bases at V and 2 bases at J, with 11 bases between the two ends. Germline V gene data show CDR1 as MGHDK and CDR2 as SYGVNS. CDR3 in DNA: TGTGCCAGCAGTGTTCAGGGTGGGAACTATGGCTACACCTTC. Its protein is CASSVQGGNYGYTF.

This clone showed up just once. CDR3 sequence reads: CASRNGIGNEQFF. The CDR3 nucleotides read TGTGCCAGCAGGAACGGGATCGGAAATGAGCAGTTCTTC. J is TRBJ2-1 and V is TRBV27; a weak D match, TRBD2 (5 bases). The V end lost 6 bases, the J end lost 7 bases, and 13 bases lay between the germline ends. The germline gives CDR1 MNHEY, CDR2 SMNVEV (reference sequence). This CDR3 spans 13 amino acids.

The chain is built from TRBV6-5 and TRBJ2-7, with 9 bases identical to TRBD2. Germline CDR1 and CDR2: MNHEY and SVGAGI. This CDR3 region has 13 residues. J lost 5 bases, V lost 6 bases, and 5 bases had no gene match. Written as DNA, the CDR3 is TGTGCCAGCAGCTTAGCGGGAGTAAACGAGCAGTACTTC. It codes for CASSLAGVNEQYF.

The chain recombines TRBV18 with TRBJ2-3; 11 bases agree with TRBD2. Per the germline V gene, CDR1 is KGHSH and CDR2 is LQKENI. Losses at the gene ends were 1 base for V and 3 bases for J; bases not matched to a gene: 9. The CDR3 contains 18 residues. For the CDR3, the DNA is TGTGCCAGCTCACCACGGATAGCGGGAGGGCCTAGAACAGATACGCAGTATTTT. It specifies CASSPRIAGGPRTDTQYF.

This chain uses TRBV4-1 with TRBJ1-5; TRBD1 is a possible D gene (6 bases). CDR1 is MGHRA and CDR2 is YSYEKL in the germline V gene. Trimming shortened V by 5 bases and J by 5 bases, and 13 bases separated the two germline ends. The CDR3 is 14 amino acids. CDR3 protein: CASSKDSNYQPQHF. The CDR3 bases are TGCGCCAGCAGCAAGGACAGCAACTATCAGCCCCAGCATTTT.

The chain uses TRBV29-1 and TRBJ2-7, with 7 bases aligning to TRBD2. Germline V CDR1 and CDR2: SQVTM, ANQGSEA. The CDR3 has 13 amino acids. Unmatched junction bases numbered 5, after V lost 6 bases and J lost 0 bases. Here the CDR3 reads CSVGRDYSYEQYF. CDR3 DNA sequence: TGCAGCGTGGGACGGGACTACTCCTACGAGCAGTACTTC.

The chain carries TRBV28 and TRBJ2-7, with TRBD1 as a possible D gene (6 bases). This CDR3 has 14 residues. V lost 4 bases, J lost 2 bases, and 12 bases lay in between. Germline V gene sequence: CDR1 MDHEN, CDR2 SYDVKM. The CDR3 sequence: CASSSHSGAYEQYF. The CDR3 DNA is TGTGCCAGCAGTTCTCACTCAGGGGCCTACGAGCAGTACTTC.

The rearrangement links TRBV7-8 to TRBJ1-6; D gene unclear. CDR1 is SGHVS, CDR2 FQNEAQ, per germline. This CDR3 comprises 16 residues. V lost 5 bases to trimming and J lost 6 bases, with 17 bases between them. CDR3 protein: CASSPFSDLANSPLHF. CDR3 in DNA: TGTGCCAGCAGCCCCTTCTCAGATTTAGCTAATTCACCCCTCCACTTT.

The rearrangement uses TRBV28 and TRBJ1-2; 7 positions match TRBD1. This CDR3 spans 13 amino acids. The V segment lost 6 bases and the J segment 4 bases; nucleotides outside the gene matches: 5. Germline CDR1 is MDHEN and CDR2 is SYDVKM. DNA of the CDR3: TGTGCCAGCAGGTCTACAGGGGTCTATGGCTACACCTTC. It yields the protein CASRSTGVYGYTF.

The chain has TRBV7-2 and TRBJ1-1; TRBD1 matches at 7 bases. Trimming cost V 5 bases and J 4 bases; bases outside gene matches: 7. Germline-derived CDR1 and CDR2 are SGHTA and FQGNSA. This CDR3 is 14 amino acids long. This CDR3 reads CASSLTGMGTEAFF. CDR3 coding DNA: TGTGCCAGCAGCCTGACAGGGATGGGCACTGAAGCTTTCTTT.

The J gene is TRBJ2-7, the V gene TRBV5-1, with 9 nucleotides matching TRBD1. This CDR3 spans 14 amino acids. Losses at the gene ends were 6 bases for V and 4 bases for J; bases not matched to a gene: 8. Germline CDR1 is SGHRS and CDR2 is YFSETQ. CDR3 residues: CASTSGTGPYEQYF. The CDR3 DNA is TGCGCCAGCACCTCCGGGACAGGGCCTTACGAGCAGTACTTC.

The chain has TRBV10-3 and TRBJ2-1; TRBD1 aligns across 9 bases. Germline lookup yields CDR1 ENHRY and CDR2 SYGVKD. The CDR3 is 16 amino acids. Losses at the gene ends were 4 bases for V and 5 bases for J; bases not matched to a gene: 9. In DNA, the CDR3 is TGTGCCATCAGTGTGACCGGGACAGGGAGTGACAATGAGCAGTTCTTC. Protein: CAISVTGTGSDNEQFF.

The chain uses TRBV5-1 and TRBJ2-3; 7 bases are a match to TRBD2. The ends lost 4 bases at V and 0 bases at J; junction bases unmatched: 5. CDR1 is SGHRS, CDR2 YFSETQ, per germline. The CDR3 spans 15 residues. The CDR3 is CASSLSGTSTDTQYF. DNA for the CDR3: TGCGCCAGCAGCCTGAGCGGGACTAGCACAGATACGCAGTATTTT.

The genes are TRBV3-1 (or the pseudogene TRBV3-2) and TRBJ2-5, with 10 bases fitting TRBD2. Germline V lookup: CDR1 LGHDT, CDR2 YNNKEL (reference sequence). The CDR3 loop spans 14 amino acids. Unmatched junction bases numbered 4, after V lost 7 bases and J lost 2 bases. The CDR3 nucleotides read TGTGCCAGCACTAGGACTAGCGGACAAGAGACCCAGTACTTC. As protein: CASTRTSGQETQYF.

CDR3 sequence (DNA): TGTGCCAGCAGCCTAGATGCGGGAGCGGTAGATACGCAGTATTTT. Protein product: CASSLDAGAVDTQYF. The J gene is TRBJ2-3, the V gene TRBV9, with 7 bases fitting TRBD2. Germline trimming cut 4 bases from V and 5 bases from J; bases unmatched to any gene: 10. The CDR3 runs to 15 residues. From germline, CDR1 is SGDLS and CDR2 YYNGEE. Looking up the rest from reference TRBV9 and TRBJ2-3 gives the full variable domain: DSGVTQTPKHLITATGQRVTLRCSPRSGDLSVYWYQQSLDQGLQFLIQYYNGEERAKGNILERFSAQQFPDLHSELNLSSLELGDSALYFCASSLDAGAVDTQYFGPGTRLTVL.